The TCR beta chain described here comes from a study of T-cell reconstitution after alpha-beta-depleted transplantation in children. The CDR3 contains 16 residues. V lost 1 base to trimming and J lost 6 bases, with 17 bases between them. CDR1 SGHAT and CDR2 FQNNGV come from the germline V gene. It was with unique molecular identifiers that the TCRbeta library was prepared. TCRdb re-called the PCR reads with MiXCR, one entry per CDR3 protein. The sample has more than 400,000 distinct CDR3 sequences; 10% to 12% are singletons. The clonotype originates from a female patient aged 2-10 years who had a stem cell transplant for aplastic anemia, so the T cells may come from the graft donor. V gene TRBV11-2 combines with J gene TRBJ2-3, with D possibly TRBD2 on 6 matching bases. The specimen was PBMCs, mostly from graft donor cells, collected 180 days after TCRalphabeta/CD19-depleted stem cell transplant. The CDR3 reads CASSLASRGVIDTQYF. CDR3 bases: TGTGCCAGCAGCTTAGCTTCTCGCGGGGTCATCGATACGCAGTATTTT.